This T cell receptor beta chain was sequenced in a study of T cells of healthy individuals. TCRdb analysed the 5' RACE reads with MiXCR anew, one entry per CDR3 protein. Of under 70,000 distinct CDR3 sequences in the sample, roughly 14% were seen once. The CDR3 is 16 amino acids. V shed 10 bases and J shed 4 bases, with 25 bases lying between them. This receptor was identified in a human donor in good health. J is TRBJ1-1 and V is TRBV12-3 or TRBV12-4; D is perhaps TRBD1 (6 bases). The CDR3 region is CATPFAPRPGVTEAFF. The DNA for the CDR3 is TGTGCCACCCCGTTCGCCCCAAGGCCAGGGGTCACTGAAGCTTTCTTT.